The T cell receptor (beta chain) described here comes from a study of somatic mutations in cytotoxic T cells in rheumatoid arthritis. Study outcomes and limitations: Rheumatoid arthritis patients and age-matched healthy controls showed no significant difference in CD8+ T-cell clonality.

In regard to this clone: As yet, its antigen is unknown.

Germline CDR1 reads SEHNR; CDR2 reads FQNEAQ (reference sequence). Unmatched junction bases numbered 10, after V lost 8 bases and J lost 7 bases. The CDR3 runs 16 residues. Data came from immunoSEQ multiplex PCR; TCRdb stores just in-frame clones and leaves some out. The sample has roughly 11,000 clones; around three quarters are singletons. The clonotype originates from an adult with rheumatoid arthritis. The V gene is TRBV7-9, the J gene TRBJ2-3; 15 bases line up with TRBD2. Sequenced input: CD8+ T cells sorted from blood. The CDR3 bases are TGTGCCAGCTCCCCGGGACTAGCGGGGGGATTGAATACGCAGTATTTT. Its translation is CASSPGLAGGLNTQYF.